The entry below describes one T cell receptor beta chain. Its antigen is as yet unknown. Method: immunoSEQ multiplex PCR; TCRdb's copy keeps in-frame clones and lacks some. The sample gives around 140,000 clones, roughly 89% of which show up once; approximately 1.5% is in the top ten. The CDR3 spans 15 residues. Trimming removed 1 base at V and 2 bases at J, with 9 bases between. Germline V gene lookup returns CDR1 MDHEN and CDR2 SYDVKM. This specimen comes from a study of T cell responses to AZD1222 COVID-19 vaccine. Overall study context: Recipients boosted at about 4 weeks or about 12 weeks are pooled. Study results and caveats: The study sampled repertoires only after the peak T cell response. Once two AZD1222 doses were given, Spike-specific TCR breadth and depth went up. Researchers report vaccine-associated CD4 TCRs spanning spike, with dominance at 160-218 and 743-854.

This receptor was taken from an adult in good health. The material was peripheral blood, obtained on day 0 of AZD1222 vaccination. The chain uses TRBV28 and TRBJ1-3; D is undetermined. The CDR3 DNA is TGTGCCAGCAGTTTATCTCCGGGAGCTGGAAACACCATATATTTT. It codes for CASSLSPGAGNTIYF.